These 11 T cell receptor beta chains were sequenced from one sample in a study of blood T cell repertoires in COVID-19. Produced via immunoSEQ multiplex PCR; TCRdb's table is partial and in-frame only. The table includes about 400,000 clones, about 89% detected once. Material for sequencing was peripheral blood. The receptors originated from a man aged 35 to 55 with acute or convalescent COVID-19.

The chain employs TRBV28 and TRBJ1-5, with 7 bases that match TRBD1. The V segment lost 7 bases and the J segment 7 bases; nucleotides outside the gene matches: 4. The CDR3 spans 12 residues. Germline-derived CDR1 and CDR2 are MDHEN and SYDVKM. CDR3 in amino acids: CASTVQGQPQHF. CDR3 sequence (DNA): TGTGCCAGCACCGTACAGGGGCAGCCCCAGCATTTT. Complete variable domain (other parts from reference TRBV28 and TRBJ1-5): DVKVTQSSRYLVKRTGEKVFLECVQDMDHENMFWYRQDPGLGLRLIYFSYDVKMKEKGDIPEGYSVSREKKERFSLILESASTNQTSMYLCASTVQGQPQHFGDGTRLSIL.

This chain links TRBV19 with TRBJ2-2; 8 nucleotides align to TRBD1. The J segment lost 3 bases and the V segment lost 4 bases, leaving 7 bases of the junction unmatched. The CDR3 sequence is 16 residues long. The V gene's germline CDR1 is LNHDA and CDR2 SQIVND (reference sequence). The CDR3 reads CASSTPRTGHTGELFF. DNA for the CDR3: TGTGCCAGTAGTACCCCCCGGACAGGGCACACCGGGGAGCTGTTTTTT.

This rearrangement joins TRBV27 to TRBJ1-1, with a tentative D call TRBD1 (5 bases). Trimming shortened V by 2 bases and J by 4 bases, and 14 bases separated the two germline ends. Germline CDR1 reads MNHEY; CDR2 reads SMNVEV (reference sequence). The CDR3 is 15 amino acids. The CDR3 loop reads CASSLDRGGSTEAFF. CDR3 DNA: TGTGCCAGCAGTTTAGATCGCGGGGGGAGCACTGAAGCTTTCTTT.

The chain links TRBV3-1 (or the pseudogene TRBV3-2) to TRBJ2-1; TRBD2 agrees at 7 bases. The CDR3 covers 16 residues. Looked up from germline, CDR1 is LGHDT and CDR2 is YNNKEL (reference sequence). V was clipped by 4 bases and J by 1 base; unmatched bases: 7. CDR3 in DNA: TGTGCCAGCAGCCCGAGACTAGCTGGGTCCTACAATGAGCAGTTCTTC. As protein: CASSPRLAGSYNEQFF.

The chain employs TRBV28 and TRBJ2-3; 8 bases line up with TRBD1. CDR1 and CDR2 (germline): MDHEN, SYDVKM. Trimming took 1 base from V and 0 from J; bases not matched to a gene: 15. This CDR3 has 20 residues. The CDR3 DNA sequence: TGTGCCAGCAGTTTATTGTCAGGGACAGGCCCGTTACATAGCACAGATACGCAGTATTTT. The encoded protein is CASSLLSGTGPLHSTDTQYF.

As DNA, the CDR3 is TGTGCCATCAGTGACCGGTCTGGGCAGTTCTCTGGAAACACCATATATTTT. Translating gives CAISDRSGQFSGNTIYF. The V and J genes are TRBV10-3 and TRBJ1-3; no firm D call. CDR3 length equals 17 residues. Germline V gene data show CDR1 as ENHRY and CDR2 as SYGVKD. The germline V and J ends were trimmed by 3 bases and 0 bases, with 15 bases remaining between them.

Comments on this clone: Other DNA sequences of this sample code for an identical CDR3. V and J are TRBV5-1 and TRBJ2-2; TRBD1 might be the D (6 bases). CDR3 size: 15 residues. Per the germline V gene, CDR1 is SGHRS and CDR2 is YFSETQ. Trimming cost V 2 bases and J 4 bases, with 12 bases left between them. The DNA for the CDR3 is TGCGCCAGCAGCTTACTGACAGGAAGCACCGGGGAGCTGTTTTTT. Translated, it gives CASSLLTGSTGELFF.

The genes are TRBV19 and TRBJ1-2; D remains unclear. CDR1 is LNHDA and CDR2 is SQIVND in the germline V gene (reference sequence). Trimming shortened V by 5 bases and J by 3 bases, and 10 bases separated the two germline ends. The CDR3 covers 13 residues. The CDR3 region has the DNA TGTGCCAGTAGTCCCGGGATGGACTATGGCTACACCTTC. Its translation is CASSPGMDYGYTF.

This chain uses TRBV6-4 with TRBJ2-3, with a weak D call TRBD2 (6 bases). Germline V gives CDR1 MRHNA, CDR2 SNTAGT. CDR3 length: 16 amino acids. Between the trimmed V and J ends, which lost 4 bases and 0 bases, there was a span of 14 bases. CDR3 protein: CASSAASGPSTDTQYF. In nucleotides, the CDR3 is TGTGCCAGCAGTGCCGCGAGCGGGCCTAGCACAGATACGCAGTATTTT.

V and J are TRBV27 and TRBJ1-5, with D unresolved. Germline values: CDR1 MNHEY, CDR2 SMNVEV (reference sequence). Deletions cut 7 bases from V and 2 bases from J, with 12 bases between. The CDR3 is made up of 14 amino acids. CDR3 in amino acids: CASKGGVGNQPQHF. For the CDR3, the DNA is TGTGCCAGCAAGGGCGGGGTCGGCAATCAGCCCCAGCATTTT.

This rearrangement joins TRBV4-1 to TRBJ2-7; TRBD2 matches at 7 bases. The trim removed 0 bases at V and 2 bases at J, leaving 7 bases unmatched. CDR3 size: 16 residues. CDR1 and CDR2 from the germline V gene are MGHRA and YSYEKL. The DNA for the CDR3 is TGCGCCAGCAGCCAAGAAGAAGGCGGGAGTACCTACGAGCAGTACTTC. Translation gives CASSQEEGGSTYEQYF.